Below are 22 T cell receptor beta chains sequenced from a single sample in a study of blood T cell repertoires in COVID-19. Some clones are missing from TCRdb's copy, which holds only in-frame ones; the method was immunoSEQ multiplex PCR. The sample includes under 95,000 clones, 80% to 95% of them seen just once. The sequenced material came from peripheral blood. These receptors were obtained from a man aged 45-65 years with COVID-19, enrolled during active disease.

This clone was found once. The chain has TRBV4-1 and TRBJ2-5; TRBD2 agrees at 8 bases. V gave up 0 bases and J gave up 5 bases; unmatched junction bases: 14. Germline assignment: CDR1 MGHRA and CDR2 YSYEKL. The CDR3 has 18 residues. The CDR3 nucleotides are TGCGCCAGCAGCCAAGATGCCCTAGCGGGCACCGTAGGGGAGACCCAGTACTTC. This gives the protein CASSQDALAGTVGETQYF.

The CDR3 region is CSVEGQLGTDTQYF. CDR3 DNA sequence: TGCAGCGTTGAAGGGCAGCTAGGCACAGATACGCAGTATTTT. The chain combines TRBV29-1 with TRBJ2-3; no definite D call. The CDR3 runs to 14 residues. Trimming shortened V by 1 base and J by 1 base, and 9 bases separated the two germline ends. Germline V gene lookup returns CDR1 SQVTM and CDR2 ANQGSEA.

The chain uses TRBV7-2 and TRBJ1-4; perhaps TRBD1 as D (6 bases). Per the germline V gene, CDR1 is SGHTA and CDR2 is FQGNSA. The V end was cut by 1 base, the J end by 1 base, with 10 bases between. The CDR3 has 16 residues. The CDR3 DNA reads TGTGCCAGCAGCTTAGGATTGGGACAAACTAATGAAAAACTGTTTTTT. Its protein is CASSLGLGQTNEKLFF.

The chain has TRBV2 and TRBJ1-3; D is undetermined. Trimming took off 1 base at V and 0 bases at J, with 10 bases between the two ends. The CDR3 spans 16 residues. The V gene's germline CDR1 is SNHLY and CDR2 FYNNEI. Written as DNA, the CDR3 is TGTGCCAGCAGTGAAGTGGCAGTTTTCTCTGGAAACACCATATATTTT. This sequence encodes CASSEVAVFSGNTIYF. The variable domain in full, with the rest retrieved from reference TRBV2 and TRBJ1-3, is EPEVTQTPSHQVTQMGQEVILRCVPISNHLYFYWYRQILGQKVEFLVSFYNNEISEKSEIFDDQFSVERPDGSNFTLKIRSTKLEDSAMYFCASSEVAVFSGNTIYFGEGSWLTVV.

V and J are TRBV27 and TRBJ2-3; D is uncertain. CDR1 is MNHEY, CDR2 SMNVEV, per germline (reference sequence). V shed 5 bases and J shed 2 bases, with 5 bases lying between them. CDR3 length: 12 amino acids. CDR3 region: CASSHSTDTQYF. DNA of the CDR3: TGTGCCAGCAGTCACTCCACAGATACGCAGTATTTT.

CDR3 in DNA: TGTGCCAGCAGCTTAGCGCCGGGACAGGTCAATCAGCCCCAGCATTTT. Its protein product is CASSLAPGQVNQPQHF. The chain links TRBV7-8 to TRBJ1-5, with 8 bases identical to TRBD1. V dropped 0 bases and J dropped 3; count of bases not matched to a gene: 4. This CDR3 comprises 16 residues. Germline V lookup: CDR1 SGHVS, CDR2 FQNEAQ.

The gene calls are TRBV18 and TRBJ1-3; D uncertain. Per the germline V gene, CDR1 is KGHSH and CDR2 is LQKENI. V was pared by 3 bases and J by 4 bases, with 13 bases between. The CDR3 extends over 15 amino acids. CDR3 sequence: CASSPAGSLGNTIYF. DNA of the CDR3: TGTGCCAGCTCACCGGCCGGGAGTTTAGGAAACACCATATATTTT.

This sequence joins TRBV11-2 and TRBJ2-1; the match to TRBD2 covers 16 bases. CDR1 is SGHAT and CDR2 is FQNNGV in the germline V gene. The V gene end was trimmed by 0 bases and the J gene end by 15 bases; junction bases not matched to a gene: 11. CDR3 length: 17 residues. For the CDR3, the DNA is TGTGCCAGCAGCTTAGATCTGGGGGGGACTAGCGGGAGGGCCGGGTTCTTC. This encodes CASSLDLGGTSGRAGFF.

V gene TRBV19 combines with J gene TRBJ2-2; TRBD1 is a possible D gene (6 bases). Germline loops: CDR1 LNHDA, CDR2 SQIVND (reference sequence). V lost 5 bases, J lost 3 bases, and 16 bases lay in between. The CDR3 totals 16 residues. CDR3 region: CASSLQWAGDTGELFF. CDR3 bases: TGTGCCAGTAGTCTCCAATGGGCAGGGGACACCGGGGAGCTGTTTTTT.

This sequence joins TRBV4-3 and TRBJ1-6; 9 bases are a match to TRBD1. Losses at the gene ends were 0 bases for V and 9 bases for J; bases not matched to a gene: 6. This CDR3 contains 16 residues. CDR1 is LGHNA and CDR2 is YSLEER in the germline V gene. The CDR3 reads CASSQDRDRVGSPLHF. The CDR3, as DNA: TGCGCCAGCAGCCAAGATCGGGACAGGGTGGGTTCACCCCTCCACTTT.

The chain recombines TRBV6-1 with TRBJ1-4; D possibly corresponds to TRBD1 (6 bases). Germline CDR1 reads MNHNS; CDR2 reads SASEGT. V lost 1 base and J lost 8, with 11 bases in between. This CDR3 has 14 residues. Here the CDR3 DNA reads TGTGCCAGCAGTGAAGAGGGGGTAAGCGAAAAACTGTTTTTT. It encodes CASSEEGVSEKLFF.

The chain has TRBV19 and TRBJ2-2; 9 bases are shared with TRBD2. The germline V gene has CDR1 LNHDA and CDR2 SQIVND (reference sequence). J was trimmed by 0 bases and V by 4 bases; bases with no gene match: 0. This CDR3 is 15 amino acids long. The CDR3 DNA follows: TGTGCCAGTAGTAGCGGGGGGGCGAACACCGGGGAGCTGTTTTTT. Its translation: CASSSGGANTGELFF. The entire variable domain, with the rest obtained from reference TRBV19 and TRBJ2-2, is as follows: DGGITQSPKYLFRKEGQNVTLSCEQNLNHDAMYWYRQDPGQGLRLIYYSQIVNDFQKGDIAEGYSVSREKKESFPLTVTSAQKNPTAFYLCASSSGGANTGELFFGEGSRLTVL.

The chain recombines TRBV5-1 with TRBJ1-1, with TRBD1 matching 7 bases. The junction had 2 bases not matched to a gene; V was cut back by 2 bases and J by 1 base. CDR3 length equals 14 residues. The V gene's germline CDR1 is SGHRS and CDR2 YFSETQ. The CDR3: CASSLGTANTEAFF. In DNA form, the CDR3 reads TGCGCCAGCAGCTTAGGGACAGCGAACACTGAAGCTTTCTTT.

Regarding this clone: The final CDR3 position lacks the conserved phenylalanine or tryptophan, pointing to a likely read error. It is unclear where the CDR3 begins or ends on the DNA, so no DNA is shown, and the CDR3 is as TCRdb lists it. The chain is built from TRBV4-1 and TRBJ2-7; TRBD2 was called by the table and not checked on the DNA. The CDR3 is 12 residues long, counting both termini. Germline V gene data show CDR1 as MGHRA and CDR2 as YSYEKL. CDR3 protein: CASSQGSPTIGD.

V gene TRBV5-1 combines with J gene TRBJ2-7; tentative D call: TRBD1 (7 bases). V was cut by 4 bases and J by 0 bases, with 17 bases left in between. The CDR3 loop spans 16 amino acids. Germline CDR1 is SGHRS and CDR2 is YFSETQ. The CDR3 loop is CASSRWWRGPSYEQYV. In nucleotides, the CDR3 is TGCGCCAGCAGCCGGTGGTGGAGGGGGCCCTCCTACGAGCAGTACGTC.

J is TRBJ2-7 and V is TRBV6-2 or TRBV6-3; 8 bases line up with TRBD1. This CDR3 is built from 14 residues. Germline V gene data show CDR1 as MNHEY and CDR2 as SVGEGT. V shed 2 bases, J shed 3 bases, and the junction held 3 bases outside the gene matches. As DNA, the CDR3 is TGTGCCAGCAGTTACGAACAGGGGGGCTACGAGCAGTACTTC. Translated, it gives CASSYEQGGYEQYF.

This chain joins TRBV27 and TRBJ2-7; 8 bases match TRBD2. This CDR3 is built from 14 residues. J was trimmed by 0 bases and V by 6 bases; bases with no gene match: 4. Germline CDR1 and CDR2: MNHEY and SMNVEV (reference sequence). CDR3: CASSQRESSYEQYV. The CDR3 DNA sequence: TGTGCCAGCAGCCAGCGGGAGTCCTCCTACGAGCAGTACGTC.

The CDR3 region is CASSTSGTTDTQYF. DNA for the CDR3: TGTGCCAGCTCTACTAGCGGGACCACAGATACGCAGTATTTT. The chain uses TRBV28 and TRBJ2-3; 10 bases are a match to TRBD2. Germline CDR1 and CDR2: MDHEN and SYDVKM. The CDR3 runs 14 residues. After removal of 8 bases from V and 2 bases from J, the junction contained 4 bases not matched to a gene.

This chain links TRBV28 with TRBJ1-1; D may be TRBD1 (5 bases). The CDR3 spans 16 residues. Trimming shortened V by 2 bases and J by 1 base, and 14 bases separated the two germline ends. The germline CDR1 and CDR2 sequences are MDHEN and SYDVKM. The CDR3 loop reads CASSLVPGGGNTEAFF. The CDR3 DNA is TGTGCCAGCAGTTTAGTCCCGGGGGGAGGGAACACTGAAGCTTTCTTT.

V usage is TRBV6-5 and J usage is TRBJ2-3; TRBD2 matches at 12 bases. Germline CDR1 MNHEY, CDR2 SVGAGI. The CDR3 has 15 amino acids. Trimming removed 10 bases from V and 0 bases from J; junction bases left unmatched: 5. Here the CDR3 reads CANGGLAGSTDTQYF. CDR3 DNA: TGTGCCAACGGGGGACTAGCGGGCAGCACAGATACGCAGTATTTT.

This chain links TRBV30 with TRBJ2-7, with D unresolved. Germline V gives CDR1 GTSNPN, CDR2 SVGIG (reference sequence). The CDR3 is 14 amino acids. Between the trimmed V and J ends, which lost 3 bases and 2 bases, there was a span of 14 bases. The CDR3 nucleotides read TGTGCCTGGAGGTCAGGCCAAATAACCTACGAGCAGTACTTC. Protein: CAWRSGQITYEQYF.

The chain links TRBV5-1 to TRBJ1-2; D is unresolved. The CDR3 consists of 16 residues. V was trimmed by 3 bases and J by 5 bases, leaving 20 bases between them. CDR1 and CDR2 (germline): SGHRS, YFSETQ. The CDR3 DNA sequence: TGCGCCAGCAGCTACTCCGGGAGCCCGACTGATTATGGCTACACCTTC. It specifies CASSYSGSPTDYGYTF.